The 12 T cell receptor beta chains listed next were all sequenced from one sample in a study of lymphopenia after photon versus proton radiotherapy. Data came from immunoSEQ multiplex PCR; TCRdb stores just in-frame clones and leaves some out. This repertoire shows more than 30,000 clones, about 85% found once; its top ten account for approximately 2.9%. The sequencing used peripheral blood, collected from a patient treated with photon-based radiotherapy. Source of these receptors: a man in his fifties with gastric cancer.

The chain is built from TRBV6-5 and TRBJ2-7; tentative D call: TRBD1 (6 bases). The CDR3 is 15 residues long. V was cut by 3 bases and J by 4 bases, with 16 bases left in between. The germline gives CDR1 MNHEY, CDR2 SVGAGI. The CDR3 region has the DNA TGTGCCAGCAGTTATAGTGAGACAGGATCTTACGAGCAGTACTTC. This codes for CASSYSETGSYEQYF.

The genes are TRBV18 and TRBJ2-1, with 10 bases that match TRBD2. From germline, CDR1 is KGHSH and CDR2 LQKENI. This CDR3 comprises 15 residues. J was trimmed by 5 bases and V by 3 bases; bases with no gene match: 4. The CDR3 reads CASSPWTSGHNEQFF. The CDR3 DNA reads as TGTGCCAGCTCACCTTGGACTAGCGGCCACAATGAGCAGTTCTTC.

This clone was seen only once. The chain is built from TRBV14 and TRBJ2-5; D is perhaps TRBD1 or TRBD2 (6 bases each). Germline CDR1 is SGHDN and CDR2 is FVKESK. The CDR3 extends over 15 amino acids. V lost 5 bases, J lost 6 bases, and 19 bases lay in between. CDR3 sequence (DNA): TGTGCCAGCAGCGAAGGGGGGACCACTCCGAAGACCCAGTACTTC. The encoded protein is CASSEGGTTPKTQYF.

V is TRBV30 and J is TRBJ2-4; D perhaps matches TRBD2 (5 bases). Trimming took off 4 bases at V and 1 base at J, with 11 bases between the two ends. This CDR3 comprises 14 residues. Germline-derived CDR1 and CDR2 are GTSNPN and SVGIG (reference sequence). CDR3 bases: TGTGCCTGGACAAATCAGCGGGCCAAAAACATTCAGTACTTC. It encodes CAWTNQRAKNIQYF.

V and J are TRBV5-6 and TRBJ2-7; TRBD1 aligns across 11 bases. Germline V gene sequence: CDR1 SGHDT, CDR2 YYEEEE. The CDR3 runs 16 residues. V lost 4 bases and J lost 7; bases outside the gene matches: 13. The CDR3 DNA reads TGTGCCAGCAGCGGAACCTGGACAGGGGGCGCGGGGGAGCAGTACTTC. This encodes CASSGTWTGGAGEQYF. Supplemented by reference TRBV5-6 and TRBJ2-7, the full variable domain reads DAGVTQSPTHLIKTRGQQVTLRCSPKSGHDTVSWYQQALGQGPQFIFQYYEEEERQRGNFPDRFSGHQFPNYSSELNVNALLLGDSALYLCASSGTWTGGAGEQYFGPGTRLTVT.

The chain links TRBV29-1 to TRBJ2-1, with D uncertain. Trimming took 4 bases from V and 6 from J, leaving 13 bases between them. Germline values: CDR1 SQVTM, CDR2 ANQGSEA. The CDR3 is 13 amino acids. CDR3 coding DNA: TGCAGCGTTGGGCAAATTGTAGGCAATGAGCAGTTCTTC. This translates into CSVGQIVGNEQFF.

The chain joins TRBV7-9 to TRBJ2-1; TRBD2 matches at 9 bases. The V segment lost 2 bases and the J segment 3 bases; nucleotides outside the gene matches: 2. CDR1 SEHNR and CDR2 FQNEAQ come from the germline V gene (reference sequence). The CDR3 is made up of 15 amino acids. The CDR3 spells CASSLRLAVYNEQFF. The CDR3 DNA follows: TGTGCCAGCAGCTTAAGACTAGCGGTCTACAATGAGCAGTTCTTC.

This clone has only one observation. The chain couples TRBV25-1 to TRBJ2-7, with TRBD1 matching over 10 bases. In germline, CDR1 is MGHDK, CDR2 SYGVNS. J was trimmed by 0 bases and V by 1 base; bases with no gene match: 3. This CDR3 is built from 16 residues. The CDR3 loop is CASSESDRGFSYEQYF. For the CDR3, the DNA is TGTGCCAGCAGTGAATCGGACAGGGGGTTCTCCTACGAGCAGTACTTC.

The CDR3 protein is CASSRDYWETQYF. CDR3 in DNA: TGTGCCAGCAGCCGGGACTACTGGGAGACCCAGTACTTC. The chain uses TRBV11-2 and TRBJ2-5, with 7 bases fitting TRBD2. The junction had 5 bases not matched to a gene; V was cut back by 5 bases and J by 5 bases. Germline-derived CDR1 and CDR2 are SGHAT and FQNNGV. The CDR3 is 13 residues long. Together with reference TRBV11-2 and TRBJ2-5, the CDR3 gives the full variable domain: EAGVAQSPRYKIIEKRQSVAFWCNPISGHATLYWYQQILGQGPKLLIQFQNNGVVDDSQLPKDRFSAERLKGVDSTLKIQPAKLEDSAVYLCASSRDYWETQYFGPGTRLLVL.

The chain carries TRBV7-2 and TRBJ2-7; 8 bases agree with TRBD1. CDR3 length equals 14 residues. CDR1 SGHTA and CDR2 FQGNSA come from the germline V gene. V was pared by 5 bases and J by 1 base, with 4 bases of the junction left unmatched. The CDR3 sequence: CASSHRTGSYEQYF. In nucleotides, the CDR3 is TGTGCCAGCAGCCACCGGACAGGGTCCTACGAGCAGTACTTC.

The chain couples TRBV28 to TRBJ1-1, with TRBD1 identical over 7 bases. The CDR3 contains 15 residues. The V gene's germline CDR1 is MDHEN and CDR2 SYDVKM. V was clipped by 5 bases and J by 0 bases; unmatched bases: 6. The CDR3 sequence is CASSPPTGMNTEAFF. The CDR3 region has the DNA TGTGCCAGCAGTCCCCCGACAGGGATGAACACTGAAGCTTTCTTT.

The genes are TRBV6-6 and TRBJ1-5, with D possibly being TRBD1 (5 bases). With 10 bases removed from V and 7 bases from J, the gap between germline ends came to 14 bases. The CDR3 is 12 residues long. The germline V gene encodes CDR1 MNHNY and CDR2 SVGAGI (reference sequence). The DNA of the CDR3 is TGTGCCATATCAGGGATAGTCCAGCCCCAGCATTTT. Protein: CAISGIVQPQHF.